A single sample is the source of the 24 T cell receptor beta chains below, sequenced in a study of neurological immune-mediated disorders. Time point: longitudinal time-point 3. TCRdb recomputed calls from the 5' RACE reads with MiXCR, one row per CDR3 protein. This sample carries 93,000 or so distinct CDR3 sequences, approximately 10% of them seen once, and the ten largest clones take around 3.1%. Sequenced: PBMCs. These receptors came from a female donor with HTLV-1-associated myelopathy (HAM/TSP).

V is TRBV6-6 and J is TRBJ1-5, with D possibly matching TRBD1 (6 bases). The CDR3 sequence is 17 residues long. Germline CDR1 and CDR2: MNHNY and SVGAGI (reference sequence). Trimming left V 5 bases short and J 3 bases short, with 20 bases between. The CDR3: CASSPGRGQGYNQPQHF. Written as DNA, the CDR3 is TGTGCCAGCAGTCCGGGACGCGGGCAGGGGTACAATCAGCCCCAGCATTTT.

This clonotype was counted ten times or more. The chain links TRBV6-5 to TRBJ2-2; D is perhaps TRBD1 (5 bases). In germline, CDR1 is MNHEY, CDR2 SVGAGI. The V end was cut by 1 base, the J end by 7 bases, with 16 bases between. The CDR3 has 16 residues. CDR3 region: CASSYWNQGSVGELFF. Written as DNA, the CDR3 is TGTGCCAGCAGTTACTGGAATCAGGGATCGGTCGGGGAGCTGTTTTTT.

In its sample, this clonotype was seen once. The chain links TRBV20-1 to TRBJ2-3, with 8 bases matching TRBD2. CDR1 is DFQATT and CDR2 is SNEGSKA in the germline V gene (reference sequence). This CDR3 is built from 14 residues. Trimming took 6 bases from V and 3 from J; bases not matched to a gene: 8. The CDR3 sequence: CSAGGGRGTDTQYF. CDR3 nucleotides: TGCAGTGCAGGCGGGGGGCGGGGGACAGATACGCAGTATTTT.

This clonotype was seen many times. The rearrangement joins TRBV29-1 to TRBJ1-2; D possibly corresponds to TRBD1 (6 bases). Trimming removed 4 bases from V and 2 bases from J, with 11 bases in between. The germline V gene encodes CDR1 SQVTM and CDR2 ANQGSEA. The CDR3 has 13 amino acids. For the CDR3, the DNA is TGCAGCGTTGGGGCAGGGGCCAACTATGGCTACACCTTC. This gives the protein CSVGAGANYGYTF.

The chain joins TRBV14 to TRBJ2-4, with 10 bases matching TRBD1. CDR1 SGHDN and CDR2 FVKESK come from the germline V gene. The CDR3 totals 16 residues. The V and J ends lost 1 base and 1 base, in that order; junction bases with no gene match: 1. The CDR3 region is CASSQGQGAAKNIQYF. CDR3 DNA sequence: TGTGCCAGCAGCCAAGGACAGGGGGCGGCCAAAAACATTCAGTACTTC.

This clonotype was seen many times. The chain carries TRBV5-1 and TRBJ1-2; TRBD1 might be the D (6 bases). V shed 1 base and J shed 8 bases, with 27 bases lying between them. This CDR3 is built from 18 residues. Germline-derived CDR1 and CDR2 are SGHRS and YFSETQ. CDR3 in DNA: TGCGCCAGCAGCTTGTATTGGCAGGGGAGTGGCAGCCAGGTGGGCTACACCTTC. Amino acid sequence: CASSLYWQGSGSQVGYTF. The full variable domain, completed using reference TRBV5-1 and TRBJ1-2, is KAGVTQTPRYLIKTRGQQVTLSCSPISGHRSVSWYQQTPGQGLQFLFEYFSETQRNKGNFPGRFSGRQFSNSRSEMNVSTLELGDSALYLCASSLYWQGSGSQVGYTFGSGTRLTVV.

This clonotype was detected many times. This rearrangement joins TRBV7-9 to TRBJ2-7; the D gene could be TRBD1 or TRBD2 (5 bases each). The CDR3 is 15 amino acids. V was clipped by 5 bases and J by 3 bases, with 17 bases between them. Germline assignment: CDR1 SEHNR and CDR2 FQNEAQ (reference sequence). Here the CDR3 reads CASSDVGRGVYEQYF. CDR3 nucleotides: TGTGCCAGCAGCGATGTGGGACGAGGAGTCTACGAGCAGTACTTC.

In its sample, this clonotype was seen many times. The V gene is TRBV20-1, the J gene TRBJ2-2, with no clear D. The germline CDR1 and CDR2 sequences are DFQATT and SNEGSKA (reference sequence). CDR3 size: 12 residues. Between the trimmed V and J ends, which lost 2 bases and 5 bases, there was a span of 6 bases. The CDR3 DNA reads as TGCAGTGCTAGATCTGGTACCGGGGAGCTGTTTTTT. Its protein product is CSARSGTGELFF.

The table lists this clonotype with many counts. J is TRBJ1-1 and V is TRBV10-3; TRBD1 agrees at 11 bases. Germline CDR1 ENHRY, CDR2 SYGVKD. The CDR3 is 14 amino acids. V was clipped by 8 bases and J by 7 bases; unmatched bases: 9. CDR3 sequence (DNA): TGTGCCATCCGGCGGGGGACAGGGGGAGATGAAGCTTTCTTT. Its translation: CAIRRGTGGDEAFF.

This clonotype was detected many times. The chain couples TRBV5-1 to TRBJ2-7, with 8 bases that match TRBD1. After removal of 3 bases from V and 0 bases from J, the junction contained 8 bases not matched to a gene. CDR1 SGHRS and CDR2 YFSETQ come from the germline V gene. CDR3 length: 16 residues. The CDR3 nucleotides are TGCGCCAGCAGCTACCTACAGGGGGAAGGCTCCTACGAGCAGTACTTC. This translates into CASSYLQGEGSYEQYF.

This clonotype has ten or more counts. The chain joins TRBV12-3 or TRBV12-4 to TRBJ2-7; D possibly uses TRBD1 or TRBD2 (5 bases each). Trimming stripped 1 base from V and 1 base from J, with 8 bases between. The length of the CDR3 is 14 residues. CDR3 sequence (DNA): TGTGCCAGCAGTTTAGGCAGGGAGTCCTACGAGCAGTACTTC. This encodes CASSLGRESYEQYF.

The chain couples TRBV5-6 to TRBJ1-6; D not certain. The CDR3 spans 14 residues. The V and J ends lost 4 bases and 6 bases respectively, with 11 bases between them. In germline, CDR1 is SGHDT, CDR2 YYEEEE. The CDR3 loop is CASSAWTFNSPLHF. The CDR3 nucleotides read TGTGCCAGCAGCGCTTGGACGTTTAATTCACCCCTCCACTTT.

CDR3 residues: CASSLVPHYNEQFF. CDR3 nucleotide sequence: TGCGCCAGCAGCTTGGTCCCGCACTACAATGAGCAGTTCTTC. V usage is TRBV5-1 and J usage is TRBJ2-1; unclear D gene. In germline, CDR1 is SGHRS, CDR2 YFSETQ. This CDR3 contains 14 residues. Trimming removed 0 bases from V and 3 bases from J, with 7 bases in between.

The CDR3 nucleotides are TGCAGTGCTATTGACAGGGGGCGGTATACAGATACGCAGTATTTT. Its protein product is CSAIDRGRYTDTQYF. The chain joins TRBV20-1 to TRBJ2-3, with 10 positions matching TRBD1. Germline CDR1 is DFQATT and CDR2 is SNEGSKA (reference sequence). The V and J ends lost 4 bases and 3 bases, in that order; junction bases with no gene match: 7. CDR3 length: 15 amino acids.

This clonotype has at least ten counts. The chain links TRBV20-1 to TRBJ2-4; 12 bases match TRBD2. This CDR3 spans 16 amino acids. Trimming cost V 3 bases and J 2 bases; bases outside gene matches: 5. CDR1 is DFQATT, CDR2 SNEGSKA, per germline (reference sequence). This CDR3 reads CSASSSGGASKNIQYF. CDR3 DNA sequence: TGCAGTGCTAGCTCTAGCGGGGGGGCGTCCAAAAACATTCAGTACTTC.

This clonotype was seen a few times. The rearrangement joins TRBV7-2 to TRBJ1-1, with TRBD1 identical over 7 bases. With 5 bases clipped from V and 5 bases from J, the junction kept 11 bases outside the gene matches. The CDR3 runs to 15 residues. Germline values: CDR1 SGHTA, CDR2 FQGNSA. CDR3 sequence reads: CASSPPTGRRTEAFF. Written as DNA, the CDR3 is TGTGCCAGCAGCCCCCCGACAGGGAGGAGGACTGAAGCTTTCTTT.

The rearrangement joins TRBV9 to TRBJ2-1; 7 positions match TRBD2. Unmatched junction bases numbered 11, after V lost 7 bases and J lost 4 bases. The CDR3 covers 15 residues. CDR1 and CDR2 from the germline V gene are SGDLS and YYNGEE. CDR3: CASGPPGLTYNEQFF. DNA of the CDR3: TGTGCCAGCGGCCCACCGGGACTAACATACAATGAGCAGTTCTTC. The full variable domain, completed using reference TRBV9 and TRBJ2-1, is DSGVTQTPKHLITATGQRVTLRCSPRSGDLSVYWYQQSLDQGLQFLIQYYNGEERAKGNILERFSAQQFPDLHSELNLSSLELGDSALYFCASGPPGLTYNEQFFGPGTRLTVL.

Ten or more counts support this clonotype. The chain uses TRBV2 and TRBJ1-5; TRBD1 aligns across 7 bases. The CDR3 is 13 amino acids. Germline V gives CDR1 SNHLY, CDR2 FYNNEI. V shed 7 bases, J shed 7 bases, and the junction held 7 bases outside the gene matches. CDR3 DNA: TGTGCCAGCAATGAGGGGGCGCGACAGCCCCAGCATTTT. This sequence encodes CASNEGARQPQHF.

This clonotype appeared many times. The V gene is TRBV5-6, the J gene TRBJ2-7; 10 nucleotides line up with TRBD1. The CDR3 has 14 residues. In germline, CDR1 is SGHDT, CDR2 YYEEEE. The junction had 6 bases not matched to a gene; V was cut back by 5 bases and J by 4 bases. Here the CDR3 reads CASSSGTGEYEQYF. The CDR3 nucleotides read TGTGCCAGCAGTTCCGGGACAGGGGAGTACGAGCAGTACTTC.

Ten or more counts support this clonotype. CDR3 nucleotides: TGTGCCAGCAGTTTTGTCCTCGGCGGCAATGAGCAGTTCTTC. Its protein product is CASSFVLGGNEQFF. This chain links TRBV12-3 or TRBV12-4 with TRBJ2-1; D remains ambiguous. The CDR3 is 14 amino acids. The V end was cut by 3 bases, the J end by 6 bases, with 12 bases between.

To note about this clonotype: A much larger clone lies one base from this, so it may be a read error. A read error is likely, as this CDR3 ends without the conserved phenylalanine or tryptophan. The rearrangement joins TRBV3-1 to TRBJ2-7, with D perhaps matching TRBD1 or TRBD2 (5 bases each). Looked up from germline, CDR1 is LGHDT and CDR2 is YNNKEL (reference sequence). V was cut by 2 bases and J by 3 bases, with 11 bases left in between. This CDR3 spans 14 amino acids. The CDR3 spells CASSQLDSGYEQYL. CDR3 nucleotides: TGTGCCAGCAGCCAACTAGACAGCGGCTACGAGCAGTACTTA.

This clonotype was seen ten or more times. This chain links TRBV28 with TRBJ2-7; the match to TRBD2 covers 14 bases. The germline CDR1 and CDR2 sequences are MDHEN and SYDVKM. This CDR3 has 19 amino acids. V lost 5 bases and J lost 2; bases outside the gene matches: 14. CDR3 nucleotides: TGTGCCAGCAGTCCCTCCGGGACTAGCGGGGGTCGAGGGACCTACGAGCAGTACTTC. It specifies CASSPSGTSGGRGTYEQYF.

This clonotype was seen repeatedly, ten times or more. The gene calls are TRBV5-1 and TRBJ2-2; TRBD2 is a possible D gene (6 bases). Germline lookup yields CDR1 SGHRS and CDR2 YFSETQ. This CDR3 contains 15 residues. V gave up 4 bases and J gave up 6 bases, with 16 bases separating them. The CDR3 region has the DNA TGCGCCAGCAGCCCTGGGACTTCCCCCTCCGGGGAGCTGTTTTTT. Encoded protein: CASSPGTSPSGELFF.

In its sample, this clonotype was seen many times. This chain joins TRBV5-4 and TRBJ2-7, with no clear D. The V gene's germline CDR1 is SGHNT and CDR2 YYREEE (reference sequence). The CDR3 is 13 amino acids. The V end was cut by 4 bases, the J end by 2 bases, with 10 bases between. The CDR3 region has the DNA TGTGCCAGCAGCACGGACGCAACCTACGAGCAGTACTTC. It specifies CASSTDATYEQYF.